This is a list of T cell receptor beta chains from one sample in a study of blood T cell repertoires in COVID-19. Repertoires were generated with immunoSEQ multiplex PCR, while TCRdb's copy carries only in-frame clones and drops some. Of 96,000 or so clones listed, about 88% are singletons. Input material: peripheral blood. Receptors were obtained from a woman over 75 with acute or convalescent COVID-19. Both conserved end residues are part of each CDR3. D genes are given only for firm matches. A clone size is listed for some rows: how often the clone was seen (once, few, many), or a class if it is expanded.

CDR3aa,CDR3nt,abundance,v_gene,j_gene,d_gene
CASSLAQGAGYGYTF,TGTGCCAGCAGCTTAGCGCAGGGGGCAGGCTATGGCTACACCTTC,NA,TRBV7-2,TRBJ1-2,TRBD1
CASSERDVIGTEAFF,TGTGCCAGCAGTGAGCGGGACGTGATTGGGACTGAAGCTTTCTTT,NA,TRBV2,TRBJ1-1,NA
CASSYALAGTYNEQFF,TGTGCCAGCAGTTACGCACTAGCGGGTACCTACAATGAGCAGTTCTTC,NA,TRBV6-6,TRBJ2-1,TRBD2
CASSQQGADYGYTF,TGTGCCAGCAGCCAACAGGGGGCGGACTATGGCTACACCTTC,NA,TRBV7-2,TRBJ1-2,TRBD1
CASSLGPGLSGPNEKLFF,TGTGCCAGCAGCTTAGGCCCAGGCCTCTCAGGTCCTAATGAAAAACTGTTTTTT,NA,TRBV7-6,TRBJ1-4,NA
CASSLDGQGYPDTQYF,TGTGCCAGCAGCTTAGACGGACAGGGGTACCCAGATACGCAGTATTTT,NA,TRBV13,TRBJ2-3,TRBD1
CASSEPGQGAREQYF,TGTGCCAGCAGCGAACCGGGACAGGGGGCTCGCGAGCAGTACTTC,NA,TRBV25-1,TRBJ2-7,TRBD1
CASSVGQWASAEQFF,TGTGCCAGCAGCGTAGGCCAGTGGGCCTCCGCTGAGCAGTTCTTC,NA,TRBV9,TRBJ2-1,NA
CATSSRAGGEAFF,TGTGCCACCAGCAGTAGGGCAGGGGGTGAAGCTTTCTTT,NA,TRBV15,TRBJ1-1,TRBD1
CAISETLNYGYTF,TGTGCCATCAGTGAGACTTTAAACTATGGCTACACCTTC,few,TRBV10-3,TRBJ1-2,NA
CASSEQGGSYEQYF,TGCGCCAGCAGTGAGCAGGGCGGCTCCTACGAGCAGTACTTC,NA,TRBV10-2,TRBJ2-7,NA
CASSRDMTSLAKNIQYF,TGTGCCAGCAGTCGGGACATGACTTCTCTAGCCAAAAACATTCAGTACTTC,NA,TRBV6-6,TRBJ2-4,NA
CASSPTSGAGETQYF,TGTGCCAGCAGCCCAACTAGCGGGGCCGGGGAGACCCAGTACTTC,NA,TRBV7-3,TRBJ2-5,TRBD2
CASTLGGNYEQYF,TGTGCCAGCACCCTCGGGGGTAACTACGAGCAGTACTTC,NA,TRBV7-2,TRBJ2-7,NA
CASSEYRGSGNTIYF,TGTGCCAGCAGTGAATATCGGGGGTCTGGAAACACCATATATTTT,NA,TRBV25-1,TRBJ1-3,NA
CASSVFSNSPLHF,TGTGCCAGCAGCGTATTTAGTAATTCACCCCTCCACTTT,NA,TRBV9,TRBJ1-6,NA
CASSLGGSNQPQHF,TGCGCCAGCAGCTTAGGGGGCTCCAATCAGCCCCAGCATTTT,NA,TRBV5-1,TRBJ1-5,TRBD1
CASSRDRLQETQYF,TGTGCTAGCAGTCGAGACAGATTGCAAGAGACCCAGTACTTC,NA,TRBV7-7,TRBJ2-5,NA
CASSKGDRSNQPQHF,TGTGCCAGCAGCAAAGGTGACAGGAGCAATCAGCCCCAGCATTTT,NA,TRBV6-5,TRBJ1-5,NA
CASSLVKGVGEQYF,TGCGCCAGCAGCTTGGTGAAGGGAGTGGGGGAGCAGTACTTC,NA,TRBV5-1,TRBJ2-7,NA
CATSGRQGDQPQHF,TGTGCCACCAGCGGCAGACAGGGGGATCAGCCCCAGCATTTT,NA,TRBV15,TRBJ1-5,TRBD1
CARPQGLDEQFF,TGCGCCCGCCCTCAGGGGCTCGATGAGCAGTTCTTC,NA,TRBV10-1,TRBJ2-1,NA
CASSQEGRGYTEAFF,TGTGCCAGCAGCCAAGAAGGCAGGGGGTACACTGAAGCTTTCTTT,NA,TRBV4-2,TRBJ1-1,TRBD1
CASSRGQVNEQFF,TGTGCCAGCAGCCGGGGACAGGTCAATGAGCAGTTCTTC,once,TRBV6-2/TRBV6-3,TRBJ2-1,TRBD1
CASSLKGAGGYTF,TGTGCCAGCAGTTTAAAGGGGGCGGGCGGCTACACCTTC,NA,TRBV12-3/TRBV12-4,TRBJ1-2,TRBD1
CASSQARGANYGYTF,TGCGCCAGCAGCCAAGCCAGGGGAGCTAACTATGGCTACACCTTC,NA,TRBV4-3,TRBJ1-2,NA
CASSIQRDNEQFF,TGTGCCAGTAGTATTCAGCGGGACAATGAGCAGTTCTTC,NA,TRBV19,TRBJ2-1,NA
CASSLGDSPIAFF,TGCGCCAGCAGCTTGGGGGACAGTCCTATCGCTTTCTTT,NA,TRBV5-1,TRBJ1-1,TRBD1
CASSQWTGGYEQYF,TGCGCCAGCAGCCAATGGACCGGGGGCTACGAGCAGTACTTC,NA,TRBV4-1,TRBJ2-7,NA
CASSQRGAGNTGELFF,TGTGCCAGCAGCCAACGGGGGGCAGGGAACACCGGGGAGCTGTTTTTT,NA,TRBV3-1/TRBV3-2,TRBJ2-2,NA
CASSRETLGATQYF,TGTGCCAGTAGTAGAGAAACGTTAGGGGCGACCCAGTACTTC,NA,TRBV19,TRBJ2-5,NA
CASSPTEQGHNEQFF,TGCGCCAGCAGCCCAACGGAGCAGGGGCACAATGAGCAGTTCTTC,NA,TRBV4-1,TRBJ2-1,NA
CASSQDKTQGETGRNIQYF,TGCGCCAGCAGCCAAGACAAGACCCAAGGGGAGACAGGGAGGAACATTCAGTACTTC,NA,TRBV4-3,TRBJ2-4,NA
CASSYSPYGGNTEAFF,TGTGCCAGCAGTTATTCCCCATACGGCGGGAACACTGAAGCTTTCTTT,NA,TRBV6-2/TRBV6-3,TRBJ1-1,NA
CASSDRAGQPQHF,TGTGCCAGCAGCGACAGGGCAGGGCAGCCCCAGCATTTT,once,TRBV28,TRBJ1-5,TRBD1
CASSVGVGAKAEQYF,TGTGCCAGCAGCGTAGGGGTAGGGGCTAAAGCCGAGCAGTACTTC,NA,TRBV9,TRBJ2-7,NA
CASSLTGQGAGFTDTQYF,TGTGCCAGCAGCTTAACAGGTCAGGGGGCCGGTTTCACAGATACGCAGTATTTT,NA,TRBV7-3,TRBJ2-3,TRBD1
CASSLMDISGYTF,TGTGCCAGCAGCCTAATGGACATTTCTGGCTACACCTTC,once,TRBV7-2,TRBJ1-2,NA
CASSLLVGQTEKLFF,TGTGCCAGTAGTCTTCTCGTGGGGCAGACTGAAAAACTGTTTTTT,NA,TRBV19,TRBJ1-4,NA
CAVSGGTAINEKLFF,TGTGCGGTATCAGGCGGGACGGCAATTAATGAAAAACTGTTTTTT,NA,TRBV19,TRBJ1-4,NA
CASSPGTSEYTDTQYF,TGTGCCAGCAGCCCTGGGACTAGCGAATACACAGATACGCAGTATTTT,NA,TRBV14,TRBJ2-3,TRBD2
CASSLYLGASYEQYF,TGTGCCAGCAGTTTATATCTGGGGGCCTCCTACGAGCAGTACTTC,NA,TRBV27,TRBJ2-7,NA
CASSLSGLAGRNNEQFF,TGTGCCAGCAGTTTATCGGGGCTAGCGGGAAGGAACAATGAGCAGTTCTTC,NA,TRBV27,TRBJ2-1,TRBD2
CASSPGVAGGVTEAFF,TGTGCCAGCAGCCCGGGTGTGGCAGGGGGCGTCACTGAAGCTTTCTTT,NA,TRBV9,TRBJ1-1,TRBD1
CAWTLGGEAFF,TGTGCCTGGACCCTTGGCGGTGAAGCTTTCTTT,NA,TRBV30,TRBJ1-1,NA
CASRYYAYEQYF,TGTGCCAGCAGGTACTACGCCTACGAGCAGTACTTC,NA,TRBV12-3/TRBV12-4,TRBJ2-7,NA
CASSSKGQGPYGYTF,TGTGCCAGCTCATCTAAGGGACAGGGGCCCTATGGCTACACCTTC,NA,TRBV18,TRBJ1-2,TRBD1
CASSLRRGPGELFF,TGTGCCAGCAGCTTGAGGCGGGGCCCCGGGGAGCTGTTTTTT,NA,TRBV5-4,TRBJ2-2,NA
CASSPRDRVAGELFF,TGTGCCAGTAGTCCCCGGGACAGGGTCGCCGGGGAGCTGTTTTTT,NA,TRBV19,TRBJ2-2,TRBD1
CSVVQVSSYEQYF,TGCAGCGTTGTTCAGGTTAGCTCCTACGAGCAGTACTTC,once,TRBV29-1,TRBJ2-7,NA
CSVEIQLAGGYEQYF,TGCAGCGTTGAAATCCAGCTAGCGGGTGGCTACGAGCAGTACTTC,NA,TRBV29-1,TRBJ2-7,TRBD2
CASSLHPRFGQGSPYEQYF,TGTGCCAGCAGCTTACACCCCCGCTTCGGACAGGGGAGTCCTTACGAGCAGTACTTC,NA,TRBV7-2,TRBJ2-7,TRBD1
CASSPGLAGAGEQYF,TGTGCCAGCAGCCCGGGACTAGCGGGAGCTGGAGAGCAGTACTTC,NA,TRBV7-3,TRBJ2-7,TRBD2
CASSLWDRGQETQYF,TGCGCCAGCAGCCTCTGGGACAGGGGCCAAGAGACCCAGTACTTC,NA,TRBV5-1,TRBJ2-5,TRBD1
CASSVGQALSSTDTQYF,TGTGCCAGCAGCGTAGGACAAGCCCTATCAAGCACAGATACGCAGTATTTT,NA,TRBV9,TRBJ2-3,NA
CASTFSGSGSDTQYF,TGTGCCAGCACCTTTAGCGGGAGTGGGTCAGATACGCAATATTTT,NA,TRBV7-9,TRBJ2-3,TRBD2